The next 8 T cell receptor beta chains were all read from a single sample in a study of monozygotic twins with inflammatory bowel disease. One entry per CDR3 protein, without DNA, is what TCRdb gives after re-calling the 5' RACE reads. The sample totals 350,000 to 400,000 distinct CDR3 sequences; its top ten clones hold 2.5% to 3%. The sequencing sample was made of blood. These receptors originate from a human donor with ulcerative colitis or Crohn's disease, or a healthy co-twin of an affected twin (not recorded which).

V and J are TRBV3-1 and TRBJ2-7. CDR1 and CDR2 (germline): LGHDT, YNNKEL (reference sequence). There are 11 residues in the CDR3. CDR3 region: CASSHTYEQYF.

V gene TRBV29-1 combines with J gene TRBJ1-2. Germline CDR1 SQVTM, CDR2 ANQGSEA. The CDR3 runs 11 residues. CDR3 loop: CSVDLNYGYTF.

The chain employs TRBV5-1 and TRBJ2-4; TCRdb's D call, TRBD2, is unchecked because there is no DNA. Germline loops: CDR1 SGHRS, CDR2 YFSETQ. CDR3 length: 14 amino acids. CDR3: CASSLGEGKNIQYF.

This chain links TRBV4-3 with TRBJ2-1; as DNA is missing, the TRBD1 call by TCRdb cannot be tested. Germline V gives CDR1 LGHNA, CDR2 YSLEER. CDR3 length: 15 amino acids. This CDR3 is CASSRLAGADNEQFF.

The rearrangement links TRBV7-6 to TRBJ2-7; the TRBD1 assignment by TCRdb is unverifiable without DNA. This CDR3 spans 14 amino acids. The V gene's germline CDR1 is SGHVS and CDR2 FNYEAQ. CDR3 sequence: CASSLVEGSYEQYF.

V gene TRBV7-2 combines with J gene TRBJ2-7; TCRdb outputs TRBD1, but without DNA this stays unchecked. CDR3 length equals 14 residues. The germline CDR1 and CDR2 sequences are SGHTA and FQGNSA. CDR3 amino acids: CASSPAPGAYEQYF.

The rearrangement joins TRBV29-1 to TRBJ2-1; without DNA, the TCRdb call of TRBD1 cannot be checked. Germline CDR1 reads SQVTM; CDR2 reads ANQGSEA. This CDR3 is 14 amino acids long. The CDR3 is CSVPMRATVNEQFF.

This chain connects TRBV20-1 to TRBJ2-3; TCRdb names TRBD1, which stays unverified in the absence of DNA. CDR1 and CDR2 from the germline V gene are DFQATT and SNEGSKA (reference sequence). CDR3 length: 17 amino acids. CDR3 sequence: CSARVAHPGTLADTQYF.